The 22 T cell receptor beta chains listed next were all sequenced from one sample in a study of blood T cell repertoires in COVID-19. TCRdb's copy holds only in-frame clones and misses some; the assay was immunoSEQ multiplex PCR. The sample lists around 150,000 clones; about 81% were seen once. Sequencing input: peripheral blood. The receptors originated from a man aged 60 to 75 with active or convalescent COVID-19.

The chain carries TRBV27 and TRBJ2-2; TRBD2 matches at 12 bases. V was pared by 7 bases and J by 4 bases, with 13 bases of the junction left unmatched. CDR1 and CDR2 (germline): MNHEY, SMNVEV (reference sequence). CDR3 length: 18 amino acids. The CDR3 DNA reads TGTGCCAGCACCCGGACTAGCGGGGCCCATAAAACCACCGGGGAGCTGTTTTTT. It codes for CASTRTSGAHKTTGELFF.

This chain's CDR3 is CASSDGFSYEQYF. In DNA form, the CDR3 reads TGCGCCAGCAGCGACGGGTTCTCCTACGAGCAGTACTTC. V and J are TRBV5-1 and TRBJ2-7; D is uncertain. Trimming pared 4 bases from V and 0 bases from J, leaving 8 bases between. Germline V gives CDR1 SGHRS, CDR2 YFSETQ. CDR3 length equals 13 residues. Combining the CDR3 with reference TRBV5-1 and TRBJ2-7 gives the whole variable domain KAGVTQTPRYLIKTRGQQVTLSCSPISGHRSVSWYQQTPGQGLQFLFEYFSETQRNKGNFPGRFSGRQFSNSRSEMNVSTLELGDSALYLCASSDGFSYEQYFGPGTRLTVT.

The chain joins TRBV5-8 to TRBJ1-1, with a weak D call TRBD1 (6 bases). The CDR3 loop spans 13 amino acids. Germline V gene lookup returns CDR1 SGHTS and CDR2 YDEGEE. V gave up 4 bases and J gave up 8 bases, with 15 bases separating them. The CDR3 DNA reads as TGTGCCAGCAGCGTATGGGCAGGGGTGGAAGCTTTCTTT. This encodes CASSVWAGVEAFF.

This clone came up once. This chain uses TRBV3-1 (or the pseudogene TRBV3-2) with TRBJ1-4; D gene ambiguous. The CDR3 has 15 amino acids. Trimming removed 1 base at V and 4 bases at J, with 10 bases between. The germline V gene has CDR1 LGHDT and CDR2 YNNKEL (reference sequence). CDR3 in DNA: TGTGCCAGCAGCCAAGGATGGCACGTTAATGAAAAACTGTTTTTT. Amino acid sequence: CASSQGWHVNEKLFF.

CDR3 nucleotide sequence: TGTGCCAGCAGCCAAGTCGGGACGCAGTATTTT. Protein: CASSQVGTQYF. V usage is TRBV3-1 (or the pseudogene TRBV3-2) and J usage is TRBJ2-3; no firm D call. The germline V gene encodes CDR1 LGHDT and CDR2 YNNKEL (reference sequence). V was cut by 1 base and J by 9 bases, with 5 bases left in between. The CDR3 sequence is 11 residues long.

The V gene is TRBV3-1 (or the pseudogene TRBV3-2), the J gene TRBJ1-1, with a weak D call TRBD1 (6 bases). The CDR3 consists of 12 residues. The V end was cut by 5 bases, the J end by 11 bases, with 15 bases between. The germline V gene encodes CDR1 LGHDT and CDR2 YNNKEL (reference sequence). CDR3 residues: CASSSEGGIAFF. CDR3 nucleotide sequence: TGTGCCAGCAGCTCGGAGGGGGGGATCGCTTTCTTT.

This rearrangement joins TRBV6-5 to TRBJ1-2; TRBD1 agrees at 9 bases. The CDR3 runs to 14 residues. With V trimmed by 6 bases and J by 6 bases, 8 bases remained unmatched. Germline CDR1 reads MNHEY; CDR2 reads SVGAGI. The CDR3 sequence is CASRAQRTGDGYTF. The CDR3, as DNA: TGTGCCAGCAGAGCCCAGAGGACAGGGGATGGCTACACCTTC.

This chain connects TRBV7-8 to TRBJ1-3; 7 bases map to TRBD1. CDR3 length: 17 amino acids. Germline assignment: CDR1 SGHVS and CDR2 FQNEAQ. J gave up 4 bases and V 3 bases, and 12 bases lay outside the gene matches. In DNA, the CDR3 is TGTGCCAGCAGCTTGAGGGGCAGGGGACAGCCAGGAAACACCATATATTTT. Protein: CASSLRGRGQPGNTIYF. Full variable domain (remainder filled in from reference TRBV7-8 and TRBJ1-3): GAGVSQSPRYKVAKRGQDVALRCDPISGHVSLFWYQQALGQGPEFLTYFQNEAQLDKSGLPSDRFFAERPEGSVSTLKIQRTQQEDSAVYLCASSLRGRGQPGNTIYFGEGSWLTVV.

This clone is a singleton in its sample. The V gene is TRBV5-4, the J gene TRBJ1-6; tentatively, D is TRBD1 (5 bases). The length of the CDR3 is 16 residues. CDR1 is SGHNT, CDR2 YYREEE, per germline (reference sequence). V was shortened by 0 bases and J by 5 bases, with 12 bases between the two germline ends. As DNA, the CDR3 is TGTGCCAGCAGCTTGGATATCCGCAGGGATAATTCACCCCTCCACTTT. Protein product: CASSLDIRRDNSPLHF.

This clone was counted a single time. This chain links TRBV5-1 with TRBJ1-5; 7 bases align to TRBD1. The CDR3 is 15 amino acids. The V segment lost 1 base and the J segment 3 bases; nucleotides outside the gene matches: 4. Germline V gene lookup returns CDR1 SGHRS and CDR2 YFSETQ. The DNA for the CDR3 is TGCGCCAGCAGCTTGACCGGACAGGACAATCAGCCCCAGCATTTT. Amino acid sequence: CASSLTGQDNQPQHF.

This rearrangement joins TRBV3-1 (or the pseudogene TRBV3-2) to TRBJ2-1; 13 positions agree with TRBD2. Germline V gene sequence: CDR1 LGHDT, CDR2 YNNKEL (reference sequence). After removal of 4 bases from V and 5 bases from J, the junction contained 5 bases not matched to a gene. This CDR3 has 16 residues. CDR3 loop: CASSPTSGGAHNEQFF. CDR3 nucleotides: TGTGCCAGCAGCCCCACTAGCGGGGGGGCCCACAATGAGCAGTTCTTC.

The chain uses TRBV27 and TRBJ2-2, with D unclear. There are 12 residues in the CDR3. The ends were cut back, 6 bases at V and 4 bases at J, with 6 bases in the middle. Germline V gives CDR1 MNHEY, CDR2 SMNVEV (reference sequence). The CDR3 DNA follows: TGTGCCAGCAGGAGGCTCACCGGGGAGCTGTTTTTT. This sequence encodes CASRRLTGELFF.

This chain uses TRBV5-1 with TRBJ2-1, with 10 bases fitting TRBD2. The V gene's germline CDR1 is SGHRS and CDR2 YFSETQ. This CDR3 has 15 amino acids. The J segment lost 9 bases and the V segment lost 0 bases, leaving 6 bases of the junction unmatched. The CDR3 DNA reads as TGCGCCAGCAGCTTGGCGCTAGCGGGAGAATTTGAGCAGTTCTTC. This encodes CASSLALAGEFEQFF.

J is TRBJ1-1 and V is TRBV5-6, with 8 bases fitting TRBD1. Unmatched junction bases numbered 7, after V lost 3 bases and J lost 3 bases. The CDR3 sequence is 15 residues long. In germline, CDR1 is SGHDT, CDR2 YYEEEE. This CDR3 reads CASSWGTGRDTEAFF. The CDR3 DNA sequence: TGTGCCAGCAGCTGGGGGACAGGAAGGGACACTGAAGCTTTCTTT.

The table lists this clone with a few counts. The chain couples TRBV2 to TRBJ1-2; 7 bases are shared with TRBD1. Germline V gene lookup returns CDR1 SNHLY and CDR2 FYNNEI. Trimming cost V 6 bases and J 6 bases; bases outside gene matches: 7. The CDR3 consists of 13 residues. The CDR3 is CASSPQGVDGYTF. The CDR3 bases are TGTGCCAGCAGCCCGCAGGGGGTGGATGGCTACACCTTC.

Notes on this clone: Other nucleotide sequences in the sample specify the same CDR3. The chain combines TRBV7-6 with TRBJ1-2; 8 bases agree with TRBD1. V was pared by 5 bases and J by 6 bases, with 14 bases of the junction left unmatched. The CDR3 runs to 16 residues. CDR1 and CDR2 (germline): SGHVS, FNYEAQ. The CDR3 nucleotides read TGTGCCAGCAGCGCTATTACTCGACAGGGGCCAGATGGCTACACCTTC. Its protein is CASSAITRQGPDGYTF. The full variable domain, completed using reference TRBV7-6 and TRBJ1-2, is GAGVSQSPRYKVTKRGQDVALRCDPISGHVSLYWYRQALGQGPEFLTYFNYEAQQDKSGLPNDRFSAERPEGSISTLTIQRTEQRDSAMYRCASSAITRQGPDGYTFGSGTRLTVV.

V gene TRBV29-1 combines with J gene TRBJ2-1, with D uncertain. In germline, CDR1 is SQVTM, CDR2 ANQGSEA. Trimming stripped 3 bases from V and 3 bases from J, with 12 bases between. The length of the CDR3 is 14 residues. The CDR3 nucleotides are TGCAGCGTTGACTTCCGACGAGGCTACAATGAGCAGTTCTTC. This gives the protein CSVDFRRGYNEQFF.

The chain joins TRBV5-1 to TRBJ1-6; TRBD1 might be the D (5 bases). The germline V gene encodes CDR1 SGHRS and CDR2 YFSETQ. The V gene lost 4 bases and the J gene lost 7 bases, with 15 bases spanning the gap. This CDR3 has 15 residues. The chain's CDR3 is CASSIKDIRNSPLHF. The CDR3 bases are TGCGCCAGCAGCATAAAGGACATAAGAAATTCACCCCTCCACTTT. The full variable domain, completed using reference TRBV5-1 and TRBJ1-6, is KAGVTQTPRYLIKTRGQQVTLSCSPISGHRSVSWYQQTPGQGLQFLFEYFSETQRNKGNFPGRFSGRQFSNSRSEMNVSTLELGDSALYLCASSIKDIRNSPLHFGNGTRLTVT.

This chain links TRBV9 with TRBJ2-7; D possibly corresponds to TRBD2 (5 bases). Germline V CDR1 and CDR2: SGDLS, YYNGEE. V lost 4 bases, J lost 0 bases, and 17 bases lay in between. The CDR3 contains 16 residues. CDR3 sequence: CASSPSWGAASYEQYF. The CDR3 region has the DNA TGTGCCAGCAGCCCCTCGTGGGGAGCGGCCTCCTACGAGCAGTACTTC.

The chain recombines TRBV5-4 with TRBJ2-1; 10 nucleotides match TRBD1. CDR1 is SGHNT and CDR2 is YYREEE in the germline V gene (reference sequence). The V and J ends lost 4 bases and 9 bases, in that order; junction bases with no gene match: 16. This CDR3 has 17 amino acids. The CDR3 nucleotides are TGTGCCAGCAGCGCAGCTCTTACAAGACAGGGGGCTATTGAGCAGTTCTTC. This translates into CASSAALTRQGAIEQFF.

Only a few counts were recorded for this clone. The chain has TRBV19 and TRBJ1-5, with 7 bases that match TRBD1. V was pared by 4 bases and J by 6 bases, with 6 bases of the junction left unmatched. Germline CDR1 is LNHDA and CDR2 is SQIVND (reference sequence). CDR3 length: 14 amino acids. CDR3: CASSKTGPGQPQHF. The CDR3 DNA reads as TGTGCCAGTAGTAAGACAGGGCCAGGTCAGCCCCAGCATTTT.

In its sample, this clone was seen once. The chain has TRBV6-5 and TRBJ2-3; D not resolved. CDR3 length equals 13 residues. Germline CDR1 MNHEY, CDR2 SVGAGI. Deletions cut 8 bases from V and 0 bases from J, with 9 bases between. DNA for the CDR3: TGTGCCAGCGGCGGAACTAGCACAGATACGCAGTATTTT. Translation gives CASGGTSTDTQYF.